The 20 T cell receptor beta chains given below trace back to one sample, sequenced in a study of Graves' ophthalmopathy and Graves' hyperthyroidism. RNA transcripts yielded amplified TCR beta CDR3 regions. First-round RT-PCR used HTBI primers; second-round multiplex PCR followed. MiXCR, applied by TCRdb to the multiplex PCR reads, yields one record per CDR3 protein. The table has just over 400,000 distinct CDR3 sequences, under 25% seen once. What was sequenced was peripheral blood. These receptors came from a woman younger than 35 with stable Graves' hyperthyroidism.

This clonotype occurred many times. The chain joins TRBV2 to TRBJ2-5; 12 positions match TRBD2. This CDR3 is 14 amino acids long. J lost 4 bases, V lost 6 bases, and 3 bases had no gene match. In germline, CDR1 is SNHLY, CDR2 FYNNEI. The DNA of the CDR3 is TGTGCCAGCAGGGAGGGACTAGCGGGAGAGACCCAGTACTTC. This translates into CASREGLAGETQYF.

This clonotype has ten or more counts. The chain recombines TRBV4-1 with TRBJ2-5; D is unresolved. The CDR3 consists of 15 residues. Trimming pared 0 bases from V and 0 bases from J, leaving 8 bases between. Germline V gene sequence: CDR1 MGHRA, CDR2 YSYEKL. CDR3 protein: CASSQERRYQETQYF. The DNA of the CDR3 is TGCGCCAGCAGCCAAGAACGACGGTACCAAGAGACCCAGTACTTC.

This clonotype has ten or more counts. The rearrangement uses TRBV12-3 or TRBV12-4 and TRBJ1-2; no definite D call. Trimming pared 7 bases from V and 6 bases from J, leaving 12 bases between. This CDR3 spans 12 amino acids. The CDR3 sequence: CASTRMRDGYTF. DNA for the CDR3: TGTGCCAGCACCCGAATGAGGGATGGCTACACCTTC.

A remark on this clonotype: This may be a read error, as it is one base from a much larger clone. This chain links TRBV5-6 with TRBJ2-6, with D possibly TRBD1 on 6 matching bases. This CDR3 has 18 residues. Germline CDR1 reads SGHDT; CDR2 reads YYEEEE. The CDR3 protein is CASSSWGKQGDGANVLAF. As DNA, the CDR3 is TGTGCCAGCAGCTCGTGGGGTAAACAGGGTGATGGGGCCAACGTCCTGGCTTTC.

This chain connects TRBV27 to TRBJ1-2; 7 bases align to TRBD1. Germline V gene sequence: CDR1 MNHEY, CDR2 SMNVEV (reference sequence). CDR3 length: 17 amino acids. Unmatched junction bases numbered 10, after V lost 3 bases and J lost 0 bases. Here the CDR3 reads CASSLVRQGIANYGYTF. CDR3 nucleotides: TGTGCCAGCAGTTTGGTGCGACAGGGAATAGCTAACTATGGCTACACCTTC.

This clonotype showed up many times. V usage is TRBV7-2 and J usage is TRBJ1-1; D might be TRBD1 (5 bases). Germline V gives CDR1 SGHTA, CDR2 FQGNSA. The CDR3 loop spans 15 amino acids. The V end lost 7 bases, the J end lost 0 bases, and 15 bases lay between the germline ends. The CDR3 region is CASTGLRVMNTEAFF. CDR3 nucleotides: TGTGCCAGCACCGGTCTCAGGGTGATGAACACTGAAGCTTTCTTT.

This clonotype was counted many times. The CDR3, as DNA: TGCAGTGCTAGTTTGGGCCTCGGTACCTACGAGCAGTACTTC. The encoded protein is CSASLGLGTYEQYF. The rearrangement joins TRBV20-1 to TRBJ2-7; D remains unclear. The CDR3 runs 14 residues. V shed 3 bases and J shed 2 bases, with 14 bases lying between them. Germline assignment: CDR1 DFQATT and CDR2 SNEGSKA (reference sequence).

This clonotype was seen many times. The V call is TRBV6-1, the J call TRBJ1-3; 8 bases map to TRBD1. This CDR3 has 14 amino acids. Germline V gives CDR1 MNHNS, CDR2 SASEGT. V trimming: 5 bases; J trimming: 3 bases; junction bases outside the gene matches: 3. The CDR3: CASSRTGFGNTIYF. In DNA, the CDR3 is TGTGCCAGCAGTCGGACAGGGTTTGGAAACACCATATATTTT.

This clonotype was picked up many times. The rearrangement joins TRBV28 to TRBJ2-2, with D uncertain. The CDR3 sequence is 13 residues long. V lost 6 bases to trimming and J lost 8 bases, with 13 bases between them. CDR1 is MDHEN, CDR2 SYDVKM, per germline. CDR3 nucleotides: TGTGCCAGCAGGGGTATATCGGCTGGGGAGCTGTTTTTT. Translation: CASRGISAGELFF.

CDR3 in DNA: TGTGCCAGCAGTTTGGGGACAATCTTGAACACTGAAGCTTTCTTT. Protein: CASSLGTILNTEAFF. The gene calls are TRBV12-3 or TRBV12-4 and TRBJ1-1, with TRBD1 as a possible D gene (6 bases). Trimming took off 3 bases at V and 0 bases at J, with 11 bases between the two ends. The CDR3 runs 15 residues.

The chain employs TRBV29-1 and TRBJ2-7; D is unresolved. V lost 5 bases and J 3 bases, leaving 14 bases between the germline ends. The CDR3 is 13 amino acids. The V gene's germline CDR1 is SQVTM and CDR2 ANQGSEA. The chain's CDR3 is CSVSYTASYEQYF. CDR3 DNA: TGCAGCGTTTCCTACACGGCGAGCTACGAGCAGTACTTC.

This clonotype was counted at least ten times. V gene TRBV2 combines with J gene TRBJ2-2; D is ambiguous. V lost 10 bases and J 1 base, leaving 10 bases between the germline ends. Looked up from germline, CDR1 is SNHLY and CDR2 is FYNNEI. The CDR3 runs 13 residues. CDR3 sequence reads: CATPARNTGELFF. For the CDR3, the DNA is TGTGCCACCCCTGCGCGGAACACCGGGGAGCTGTTTTTT. The full variable domain, completed using reference TRBV2 and TRBJ2-2, is EPEVTQTPSHQVTQMGQEVILRCVPISNHLYFYWYRQILGQKVEFLVSFYNNEISEKSEIFDDQFSVERPDGSNFTLKIRSTKLEDSAMYFCATPARNTGELFFGEGSRLTVL.

This clonotype occurred many times. The chain employs TRBV12-3 or TRBV12-4 and TRBJ1-1; the D gene is possibly TRBD1 (6 bases). Between the trimmed V and J ends, which lost 6 bases and 11 bases, there was a span of 16 bases. The CDR3 loop spans 12 amino acids. CDR3 sequence reads: CASRYPGVGAFF. The CDR3 DNA reads as TGTGCCAGCAGATATCCAGGGGTGGGGGCTTTCTTT.

This clonotype has at least ten counts. The chain employs TRBV6-1 and TRBJ1-2; TRBD1 agrees at 9 bases. J lost 2 bases, V lost 4 bases, and 2 bases had no gene match. Germline V gene sequence: CDR1 MNHNS, CDR2 SASEGT. The CDR3 is 14 amino acids. DNA of the CDR3: TGTGCCAGCAGTGGGGACAGGGAGAACTATGGCTACACCTTC. Protein sequence: CASSGDRENYGYTF.

The chain has TRBV4-1 and TRBJ1-5, with unresolved D. Deletions cut 0 bases from V and 0 bases from J, with 9 bases between. There are 16 residues in the CDR3. The germline V gene encodes CDR1 MGHRA and CDR2 YSYEKL. CDR3 DNA sequence: TGCGCCAGCAGCCAAGAAAGGGTATATAGCAATCAGCCCCAGCATTTT. This translates into CASSQERVYSNQPQHF.

This clonotype was observed at least ten times. This rearrangement joins TRBV2 to TRBJ1-2; 10 bases line up with TRBD1. V was clipped by 9 bases and J by 4 bases; unmatched bases: 11. This CDR3 spans 15 amino acids. CDR1 is SNHLY and CDR2 is FYNNEI in the germline V gene. CDR3 residues: CASIRDRGVGYGYTF. The DNA for the CDR3 is TGTGCCAGTATCCGGGACAGGGGCGTAGGCTATGGCTACACCTTC.

This clonotype came up many times. This chain joins TRBV12-3 or TRBV12-4 and TRBJ1-5; TRBD1 matches 9 bases. The CDR3 extends over 13 amino acids. Trimming at V came to 4 bases and at J to 6 bases, leaving 1 base not matched to a gene. CDR3 DNA sequence: TGTGCCAGCAGTTGGACAGGGGTTCAGCCCCAGCATTTT. It yields the protein CASSWTGVQPQHF.

This clonotype was counted only a few times. Given a much more abundant clone one base away, this may be a read error. This chain links TRBV4-2 with TRBJ1-3; D not resolved. The CDR3 is 16 amino acids. The germline CDR1 and CDR2 sequences are LGHNA and YNFKEQ. CDR3 DNA: TGTGCCAGCAGCCAAGATGGAAAGGTTGGAAGAAACACCATATGTTTT. It is translated as CASSQDGKVGRNTICF.

On this clonotype itself: Since a much larger clone is just one base distant, this may be a read error. This chain uses TRBV29-1 with TRBJ2-4; 7 nucleotides agree with TRBD1. There are 13 residues in the CDR3. V shed 5 bases, J shed 6 bases, and the junction held 7 bases outside the gene matches. The germline CDR1 and CDR2 sequences are SQVTM and ANQGSEA. The DNA of the CDR3 is TGCAGCGTTCAAGGGGGACAGATAAACATTCAGTACTTC. As protein: CSVQGGQINIQYF.

This clonotype was counted ten times or more. CDR3 DNA sequence: TGTGCCAGCAGCCCAAACCCGACAGGGCGGAGGGCCCGAACCGGGGAGCTGTTTTTT. As protein: CASSPNPTGRRARTGELFF. The chain couples TRBV11-2 to TRBJ2-2, with D tentatively TRBD1 (7 bases). Germline V lookup: CDR1 SGHAT, CDR2 FQNNGV. Trimming took off 5 bases at V and 5 bases at J, with 27 bases between the two ends. This CDR3 region has 19 residues.